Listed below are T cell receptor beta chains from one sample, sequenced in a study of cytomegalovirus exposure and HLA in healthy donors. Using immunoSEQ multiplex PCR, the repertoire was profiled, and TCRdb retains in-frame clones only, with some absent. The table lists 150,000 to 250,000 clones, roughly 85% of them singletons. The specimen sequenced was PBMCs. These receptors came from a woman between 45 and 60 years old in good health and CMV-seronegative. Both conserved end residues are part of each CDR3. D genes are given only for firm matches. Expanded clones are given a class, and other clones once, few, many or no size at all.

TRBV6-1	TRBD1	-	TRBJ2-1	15	CASSENRGPYNEQFF	TGTGCCAGCAGTGAAAACAGGGGGCCCTACAATGAGCAGTTCTTC
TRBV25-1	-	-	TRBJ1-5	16	CASSESRAGSNQPQHF	TGTGCCAGCAGTGAATCCCGTGCGGGAAGCAATCAGCCCCAGCATTTT
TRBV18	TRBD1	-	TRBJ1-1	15	CASSPLAGGNTEAFF	TGTGCCAGCTCACCACTAGCAGGGGGTAACACTGAAGCTTTCTTT
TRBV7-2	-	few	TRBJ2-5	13	CASSLDRRETQYF	TGTGCCAGCAGCTTAGACCGGAGGGAGACCCAGTACTTC
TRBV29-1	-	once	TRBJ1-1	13	CSVGAGAHTEAFF	TGCAGCGTTGGGGCAGGGGCCCACACTGAAGCTTTCTTT
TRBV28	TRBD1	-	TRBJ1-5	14	CASSWTGGNQPQHF	TGTGCCAGCAGTTGGACAGGGGGTAATCAGCCCCAGCATTTT
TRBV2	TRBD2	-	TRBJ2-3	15	CASSLQGTRTDTQYF	TGTGCCAGCAGTCTCCAAGGGACTAGAACAGATACGCAGTATTTT
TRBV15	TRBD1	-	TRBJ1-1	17	CATSRDRDRPSNTEAFF	TGTGCCACCAGCAGAGACAGGGACAGACCCTCGAACACTGAAGCTTTCTTT
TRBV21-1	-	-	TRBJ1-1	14	CASNRDASRTEAFF	TGTGCCAGCAACAGGGATGCGAGTCGGACTGAAGCTTTCTTT
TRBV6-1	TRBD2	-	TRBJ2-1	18	CASSEAAFTTSGIYEQFF	TGTGCCAGCAGTGAAGCGGCCTTCACGACTAGCGGGATCTATGAGCAGTTCTTC
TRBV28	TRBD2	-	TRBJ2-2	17	CASSFFRLAKNTGELFF	TGTGCCAGCAGTTTCTTCAGACTAGCGAAGAACACCGGGGAGCTGTTTTTT
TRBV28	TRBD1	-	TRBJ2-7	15	CASSLGDRATYEQYF	TGTGCCAGCAGTTTAGGGGACAGGGCGACCTACGAGCAGTACTTC
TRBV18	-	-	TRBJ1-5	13	CASARQDNQPQHF	TGTGCCAGCGCACGACAGGATAATCAGCCCCAGCATTTT
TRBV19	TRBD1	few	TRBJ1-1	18	CASSIEGTGDLENTEAFF	TGTGCCAGTAGTATCGAGGGGACAGGGGACCTAGAGAACACTGAAGCTTTCTTT
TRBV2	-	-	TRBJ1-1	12	CASSQGKTEAFF	TGTGCCAGCAGCCAGGGGAAGACTGAAGCTTTCTTT
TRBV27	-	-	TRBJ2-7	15	CASSLSPTSFYEQYF	TGTGCCAGCAGTTTATCACCGACTAGTTTCTACGAGCAGTACTTC
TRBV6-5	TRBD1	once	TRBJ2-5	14	CASSRDRAQETQYF	TGTGCCAGCAGCCGGGACAGGGCCCAAGAGACCCAGTACTTC
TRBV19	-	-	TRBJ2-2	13	CASSTGISGELFF	TGTGCCAGCAGCACAGGAATAAGCGGGGAGCTGTTTTTT
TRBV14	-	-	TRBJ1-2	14	CASSQENSYYGYTF	TGTGCCAGCAGCCAAGAAAACAGCTATTATGGCTACACCTTC
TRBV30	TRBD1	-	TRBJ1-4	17	CAWSPGQGRATNEKLFF	TGTGCCTGGAGTCCGGGACAGGGCCGTGCAACTAATGAAAAACTGTTTTTT
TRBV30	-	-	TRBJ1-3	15	CAWSVGGGAGNTIYF	TGTGCCTGGAGTGTAGGTGGGGGGGCTGGAAACACCATATATTTT
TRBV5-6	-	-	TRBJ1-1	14	CASSQKYGRVVAFF	TGTGCCAGCAGCCAGAAATATGGCAGGGTCGTAGCTTTCTTT
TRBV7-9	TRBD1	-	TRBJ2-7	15	CASSSTGQVLYEQYF	TGTGCCAGCAGCTCAACGGGACAGGTGTTATACGAGCAGTACTTC
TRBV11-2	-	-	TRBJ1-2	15	CASSLGGIRNYGYTF	TGTGCCAGCAGCTTAGGAGGTATCCGAAACTATGGCTACACCTTC
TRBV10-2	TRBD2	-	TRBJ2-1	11	CASTSGNEQFF	TGCGCCAGCACTAGCGGGAATGAGCAGTTCTTC
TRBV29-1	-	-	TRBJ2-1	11	CSVRWAGEQFF	TGCAGCGTCCGATGGGCGGGTGAGCAGTTCTTC
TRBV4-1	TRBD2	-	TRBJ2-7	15	CASSQAGGSPYEQYF	TGCGCCAGCAGCCAAGCTGGCGGGAGTCCCTACGAGCAGTACTTC
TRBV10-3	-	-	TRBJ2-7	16	CAISDSSATSSYEQYF	TGTGCCATCAGTGACTCTTCTGCGACTAGCTCCTACGAGCAGTACTTC
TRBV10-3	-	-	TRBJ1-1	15	CAISESWGRDTEAFF	TGTGCCATCAGTGAGTCGTGGGGGCGAGACACTGAAGCTTTCTTT
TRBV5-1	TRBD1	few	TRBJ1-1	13	CASSRPGTVEAFF	TGCGCCAGCAGCCGCCCCGGGACAGTTGAAGCTTTCTTT
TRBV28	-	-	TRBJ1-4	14	CASGGHGNSEKLFF	TGTGCCAGCGGGGGCCACGGGAACAGCGAAAAACTGTTTTTT
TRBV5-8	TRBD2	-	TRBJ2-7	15	CASSLMIAGTYEQYF	TGTGCCAGCAGCTTGATGATAGCGGGTACCTACGAGCAGTACTTC
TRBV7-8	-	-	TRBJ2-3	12	CASTRSADTQYF	TGTGCCAGCACCCGGAGTGCAGATACGCAGTATTTT
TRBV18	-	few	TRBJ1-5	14	CASSPTGEGQPQHF	TGTGCCAGCTCACCGACCGGAGAAGGTCAGCCCCAGCATTTT
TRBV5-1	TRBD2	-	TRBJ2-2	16	CASSMLAGANTGELFF	TGCGCCAGCAGCATGCTAGCGGGAGCGAACACCGGGGAGCTGTTTTTT
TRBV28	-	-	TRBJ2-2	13	CASSGGHTGELFF	TGTGCCAGCAGTGGCGGCCACACCGGGGAGCTGTTTTTT
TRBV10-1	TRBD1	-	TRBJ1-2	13	CASSRDSTNGYTF	TGCGCCAGCAGCAGGGACAGCACGAATGGCTACACCTTC
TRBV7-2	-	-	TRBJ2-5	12	CASSWELETQYF	TGTGCCAGCAGCTGGGAGTTAGAGACCCAGTACTTC
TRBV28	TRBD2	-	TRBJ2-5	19	CASIKSPGTSGNIQETQYF	TGTGCCAGCATCAAATCCCCCGGGACTAGCGGGAACATCCAAGAGACCCAGTACTTC
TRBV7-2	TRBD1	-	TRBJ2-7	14	CASSVRDRDYEQYF	TGTGCCAGCAGCGTACGGGACAGGGACTACGAGCAGTACTTC
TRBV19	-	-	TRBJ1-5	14	CASIRGDSNQPQHF	TGTGCCAGCATCAGGGGCGATAGCAATCAGCCCCAGCATTTT
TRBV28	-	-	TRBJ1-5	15	CASEPSGELRQPQHF	TGTGCCAGCGAACCTTCAGGGGAGTTACGTCAGCCCCAGCATTTT
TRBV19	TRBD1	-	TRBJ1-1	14	CASSIDRTGTEAFF	TGTGCCAGTAGTATAGATCGGACAGGCACTGAAGCTTTCTTT
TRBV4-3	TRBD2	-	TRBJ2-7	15	CASSPLAGGTYEQYF	TGCGCCAGCAGCCCGTTAGCGGGAGGGACCTACGAGCAGTACTTC
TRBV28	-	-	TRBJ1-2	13	CASSLRGPYGYTF	TGTGCCAGCAGTTTAAGAGGCCCCTATGGCTACACCTTC
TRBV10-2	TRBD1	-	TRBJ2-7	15	CASKMTGGAYDEQYF	TGCGCCAGCAAAATGACAGGGGGCGCATATGACGAGCAGTACTTC
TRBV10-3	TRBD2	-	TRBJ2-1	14	CASGLEGGKTEQFF	TGTGCCTCTGGGTTGGAGGGAGGGAAGACTGAGCAGTTCTTC
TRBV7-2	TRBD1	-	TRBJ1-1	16	CASSPLRGQGNTEAFF	TGTGCCAGCAGCCCATTGCGCGGACAGGGGAACACTGAAGCTTTCTTT
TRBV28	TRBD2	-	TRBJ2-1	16	CASSPFVAGTYNEQFF	TGTGCCAGCAGTCCCTTCGTAGCGGGGACGTACAATGAGCAGTTCTTC
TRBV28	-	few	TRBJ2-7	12	CASTVGTREQYF	TGTGCCAGCACCGTTGGTACTCGCGAGCAGTACTTC
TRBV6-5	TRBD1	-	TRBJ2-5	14	CASTSDRGRKTQYF	TGTGCCAGCACTTCCGACAGGGGGCGTAAGACCCAGTACTTC
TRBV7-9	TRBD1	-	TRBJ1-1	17	CASSLSGWPGGGSEAFF	TGTGCCAGCAGCTTATCCGGTTGGCCAGGGGGCGGTTCTGAAGCTTTCTTT
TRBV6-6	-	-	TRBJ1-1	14	CASSYHEGPGEAFF	TGTGCCAGCAGTTACCACGAGGGTCCTGGTGAAGCTTTCTTT
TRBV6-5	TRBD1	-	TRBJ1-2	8	CARGQGRF	TGTGCCAGAGGACAGGGGAGATTC